A selection of T cell receptor beta chains follows, all from one sample in a study of T cell repertoires in cytomegalovirus infection. A single record per CDR3 protein comes from TCRdb applying MiXCR to the reads. The repertoire holds about 360,000 distinct CDR3 sequences, about a sixth seen once, with around 10% in the top ten. Input material: PBMCs. These receptors all stem from a human donor in good health (CMV status not recorded). Some clones in this sample may be carry-over from other donors' samples. Each CDR3 is given without its conserved first and last residue.

cdr3_length j_call v_call cdr3_aa
13 TRBJ2-1 TRBV6-8 ASNQGQGLYNEQF
12 TRBJ2-3 TRBV5-1 ASSLGQDADTQY
12 TRBJ1-5 TRBV7-2 ASSISTAYQPQH
12 TRBJ1-1 TRBV7-9 ASSQQGGSTEAF
11 TRBJ2-1 TRBV7-2 ASRGQTVNEQF
14 TRBJ2-7 TRBV20-1 SAGGLAGGTLREQY
13 TRBJ2-1 TRBV6-1 ASSEVGTGINEQF
12 TRBJ2-1 TRBV6-6 AAEERGAYNEQF
12 TRBJ2-1 TRBV2 ASSSWGGSAEQF
12 TRBJ1-1 TRBV5-6 ASSTTAYGTEAF
12 TRBJ1-1 TRBV23-1 ASSQSGGNTEAF
11 TRBJ1-6 TRBV2 ASSVQGNSPLH
12 TRBJ1-2 TRBV12-3/TRBV12-4 ASTLLGAAGGYT
11 TRBJ2-7 TRBV7-9 ASSSLGGQEQY
12 TRBJ2-7 TRBV10-3 AITDILRGFEQY